The clone carrying this T cell receptor (beta chain) was observed at least ten times. The CDR3 runs 13 residues. The germline V and J ends were trimmed by 7 bases and 6 bases, with 15 bases remaining between them. Germline assignment: CDR1 SGHTA and CDR2 FQGNSA. The data were taken from a study of T cell repertoires in cytomegalovirus infection. MiXCR was run by TCRdb on the reads, yielding one entry per CDR3 protein. Seen here are fewer than 250,000 distinct CDR3 sequences, 12% observed once, and the top ten hold 1.5% to 2%. This clonotype was obtained from a human donor in good health (CMV status not recorded). Some clones in this sample may be carry-over from other donors' samples. The sequenced sample consisted of PBMCs. This chain connects TRBV7-2 to TRBJ1-1, with TRBD1 as a possible D gene (6 bases). The CDR3 spells CASITIWGPEAFF. The CDR3 DNA sequence: TGTGCCAGCATCACGATTTGGGGGCCTGAAGCTTTCTTT.